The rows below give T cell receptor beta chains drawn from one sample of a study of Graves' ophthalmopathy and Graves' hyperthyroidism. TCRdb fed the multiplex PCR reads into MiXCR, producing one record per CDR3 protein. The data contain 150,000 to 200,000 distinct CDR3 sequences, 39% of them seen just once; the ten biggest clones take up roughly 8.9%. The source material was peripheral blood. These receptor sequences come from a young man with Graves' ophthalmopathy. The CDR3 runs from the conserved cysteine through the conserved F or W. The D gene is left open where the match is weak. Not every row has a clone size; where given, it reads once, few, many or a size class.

cdr3_aa: CASRSRDRSGEQYF; cdr3_nt: TGTGCCAGCAGGTCCCGGGACAGGTCTGGTGAGCAGTACTTC; d_call: TRBD1; clone_size: -; j_call: TRBJ2-7; v_call: TRBV6-2/TRBV6-3
cdr3_aa: CASSLAGQFEAFF; cdr3_nt: TGTGCCAGCAGCTTAGCGGGACAATTTGAAGCTTTCTTT; d_call: -; clone_size: many; j_call: TRBJ1-1; v_call: TRBV7-2
cdr3_aa: CASSYSIELFF; cdr3_nt: TGTGCCAGCAGTTACTCGATCGAGCTGTTTTTT; d_call: -; clone_size: -; j_call: TRBJ2-2; v_call: TRBV6-5
cdr3_aa: CASSYRLAGLAGYGYTF; cdr3_nt: TGTGCCAGCAGTTATCGACTTGCCGGACTCGCGGGCTATGGCTACACCTTC; d_call: -; clone_size: many; j_call: TRBJ1-2; v_call: TRBV6-5
cdr3_aa: CASSPWPQETQYF; cdr3_nt: TGTGCCAGCAGCCCCTGGCCTCAAGAGACCCAGTACTTC; d_call: -; clone_size: many; j_call: TRBJ2-5; v_call: TRBV27
cdr3_aa: CAWSRAGKQETQYF; cdr3_nt: TGTGCCTGGAGTCGAGCAGGGAAACAAGAGACCCAGTACTTC; d_call: -; clone_size: many; j_call: TRBJ2-5; v_call: TRBV30
cdr3_aa: CASSYSNALYEQYF; cdr3_nt: TGTGCCAGCAGTTACTCGAACGCCCTCTACGAGCAGTACTTC; d_call: -; clone_size: -; j_call: TRBJ2-7; v_call: TRBV6-5
cdr3_aa: CATSELGQGSQETQYF; cdr3_nt: TGTGCCACCAGTGAGCTGGGACAGGGATCCCAAGAGACCCAGTACTTC; d_call: TRBD1; clone_size: few; j_call: TRBJ2-5; v_call: TRBV24-1
cdr3_aa: CASSLSRGDSAGEQYF; cdr3_nt: TGTGCCAGCAGCTTATCCCGCGGGGACTCAGCGGGCGAGCAGTACTTC; d_call: -; clone_size: many; j_call: TRBJ2-7; v_call: TRBV7-8
cdr3_aa: CASSERRMDTGELFF; cdr3_nt: TGTGCCAGCAGTGAACGGAGGATGGACACCGGGGAGCTGTTTTTT; d_call: -; clone_size: -; j_call: TRBJ2-2; v_call: TRBV6-1
cdr3_aa: CASSPGGFQETQYF; cdr3_nt: TGTGCCAGCAGCCCGGGGGGGTTCCAAGAGACCCAGTACTTC; d_call: TRBD2; clone_size: -; j_call: TRBJ2-5; v_call: TRBV12-3/TRBV12-4
cdr3_aa: CASSLDGQPQHF; cdr3_nt: TGTGCCAGCAGCTTAGACGGCCAGCCCCAGCATTTT; d_call: -; clone_size: many; j_call: TRBJ1-5; v_call: TRBV7-2
cdr3_aa: CASSLYEAETQYF; cdr3_nt: TGCGCCAGCAGCTTGTACGAGGCGGAGACCCAGTACTTC; d_call: -; clone_size: -; j_call: TRBJ2-5; v_call: TRBV5-1
cdr3_aa: CASSRDSYGYTF; cdr3_nt: TGTGCCAGCAGTCGAGACAGCTATGGCTACACCTTC; d_call: -; clone_size: many; j_call: TRBJ1-2; v_call: TRBV6-2/TRBV6-3
cdr3_aa: CSAYPLAGGPETQYF; cdr3_nt: TGCAGTGCTTATCCCCTAGCGGGAGGGCCTGAGACCCAGTACTTC; d_call: TRBD2; clone_size: many; j_call: TRBJ2-5; v_call: TRBV20-1
cdr3_aa: CATSADGTLGPQHF; cdr3_nt: TGTGCCACCAGCGCGGACGGGACACTAGGGCCCCAGCATTTT; d_call: -; clone_size: many; j_call: TRBJ1-5; v_call: TRBV15
cdr3_aa: CASSYGGPQETQYF; cdr3_nt: TGTGCCAGCAGTTACGGGGGGCCCCAAGAGACCCAGTACTTC; d_call: -; clone_size: many; j_call: TRBJ2-5; v_call: TRBV6-5
cdr3_aa: CASDPTSRAETQYF; cdr3_nt: TGTGCCAGCGACCCCACGTCTCGCGCCGAGACCCAGTACTTC; d_call: -; clone_size: many; j_call: TRBJ2-5; v_call: TRBV28
cdr3_aa: CASSNLAGPPYEQYF; cdr3_nt: TGTGCCAGCAGTAACTTAGCGGGGCCGCCCTACGAGCAGTACTTC; d_call: TRBD2; clone_size: many; j_call: TRBJ2-7; v_call: TRBV28
cdr3_aa: CAERGLLGTEAFF; cdr3_nt: TGTGCCGAACGGGGGCTTTTGGGCACTGAAGCTTTCTTT; d_call: -; clone_size: few; j_call: TRBJ1-1; v_call: TRBV28
cdr3_aa: CASGQREENTEAFF; cdr3_nt: TGTGCCAGCGGCCAGAGAGAGGAGAACACTGAAGCTTTCTTT; d_call: -; clone_size: many; j_call: TRBJ1-1; v_call: TRBV6-5
cdr3_aa: CASSGQGANTEAFF; cdr3_nt: TGTGCCAGCAGTGGACAGGGGGCGAACACTGAAGCTTTCTTT; d_call: TRBD1; clone_size: many; j_call: TRBJ1-1; v_call: TRBV27
cdr3_aa: CASRPTSVNTGELFF; cdr3_nt: TGTGCCAGCAGGCCGACTAGCGTGAACACCGGGGAGCTGTTTTTT; d_call: TRBD2; clone_size: many; j_call: TRBJ2-2; v_call: TRBV13
cdr3_aa: CAWSVGSAAYEQYF; cdr3_nt: TGTGCCTGGAGTGTAGGGAGCGCCGCCTACGAGCAGTACTTC; d_call: -; clone_size: many; j_call: TRBJ2-7; v_call: TRBV30
cdr3_aa: CAWSAGQEGYEQYF; cdr3_nt: TGTGCCTGGAGTGCCGGACAGGAGGGCTACGAGCAGTACTTC; d_call: -; clone_size: many; j_call: TRBJ2-7; v_call: TRBV30
cdr3_aa: CASTQDSQSYEQYF; cdr3_nt: TGTGCCAGCACCCAGGACAGTCAATCCTACGAGCAGTACTTC; d_call: -; clone_size: -; j_call: TRBJ2-7; v_call: TRBV6-2/TRBV6-3
cdr3_aa: CSASPGTSGEETQYF; cdr3_nt: TGCAGTGCTAGCCCCGGGACTAGCGGGGAAGAGACCCAGTACTTC; d_call: TRBD2; clone_size: -; j_call: TRBJ2-5; v_call: TRBV20-1
cdr3_aa: CASSPGGNSPLHF; cdr3_nt: TGTGCCAGCAGTCCGGGGGGTAATTCACCCCTCCACTTT; d_call: -; clone_size: -; j_call: TRBJ1-6; v_call: TRBV7-2
cdr3_aa: CASSFFGGRVVSSYNSPLHF; cdr3_nt: TGTGCCAGCAGTTTCTTTGGGGGTCGAGTAGTCAGCTCCTATAATTCACCCCTCCACTTT; d_call: -; clone_size: many; j_call: TRBJ1-6; v_call: TRBV12-3/TRBV12-4
cdr3_aa: CASTGTDRGYYEQYF; cdr3_nt: TGTGCCAGCACCGGAACGGACAGGGGGTATTACGAGCAGTACTTC; d_call: TRBD1; clone_size: -; j_call: TRBJ2-7; v_call: TRBV28
cdr3_aa: CASSYRGLETQYF; cdr3_nt: TGTGCCAGCAGCTACAGGGGTCTGGAGACCCAGTACTTC; d_call: TRBD1; clone_size: many; j_call: TRBJ2-5; v_call: TRBV12-3/TRBV12-4
cdr3_aa: CASKNPGENTEAFF; cdr3_nt: TGTGCCAGCAAAAACCCAGGGGAGAACACTGAAGCTTTCTTT; d_call: -; clone_size: few; j_call: TRBJ1-1; v_call: TRBV6-2/TRBV6-3
cdr3_aa: CASSDRVYYGYTF; cdr3_nt: TGTGCCAGCAGTGACAGGGTCTACTATGGCTACACCTTC; d_call: -; clone_size: many; j_call: TRBJ1-2; v_call: TRBV6-1
cdr3_aa: CASSMTTRGETQYF; cdr3_nt: TGTGCCAGCAGTATGACCACCCGGGGGGAGACCCAGTACTTC; d_call: -; clone_size: -; j_call: TRBJ2-5; v_call: TRBV27
cdr3_aa: CASSYSPGISYGYTF; cdr3_nt: TGTGCCAGCAGTTACTCCCCCGGGATCAGCTATGGCTACACCTTC; d_call: -; clone_size: -; j_call: TRBJ1-2; v_call: TRBV6-2/TRBV6-3
cdr3_aa: CASSLGGPASGNTIYF; cdr3_nt: TGTGCCAGCAGCTTGGGAGGGCCAGCCTCTGGAAACACCATATATTTT; d_call: -; clone_size: many; j_call: TRBJ1-3; v_call: TRBV11-2
cdr3_aa: CACGGAEAFF; cdr3_nt: TGTGCCTGCGGGGGGGCTGAAGCTTTCTTT; d_call: -; clone_size: many; j_call: TRBJ1-1; v_call: TRBV30
cdr3_aa: CASRVDLGANTGELFF; cdr3_nt: TGTGCCAGCCGAGTAGACTTGGGGGCGAACACCGGGGAGCTGTTTTTT; d_call: -; clone_size: -; j_call: TRBJ2-2; v_call: TRBV28
cdr3_aa: CATSRTGRLNTEAFF; cdr3_nt: TGTGCCACCAGCAGAACGGGACGGTTGAACACTGAAGCTTTCTTT; d_call: -; clone_size: -; j_call: TRBJ1-1; v_call: TRBV15
cdr3_aa: CASSSPGLAPTYEQYF; cdr3_nt: TGTGCCAGCAGCTCTCCGGGACTAGCGCCGACCTACGAGCAGTACTTC; d_call: TRBD2; clone_size: many; j_call: TRBJ2-7; v_call: TRBV28
cdr3_aa: CASSPSLEEGYTF; cdr3_nt: TGTGCCAGCAGCCCCAGCCTAGAGGAAGGCTACACCTTC; d_call: -; clone_size: -; j_call: TRBJ1-2; v_call: TRBV6-1
cdr3_aa: CASSPQRGAGASYEQYF; cdr3_nt: TGTGCCAGCAGCCCTCAGAGGGGCGCGGGAGCGTCCTACGAGCAGTACTTC; d_call: TRBD2; clone_size: many; j_call: TRBJ2-7; v_call: TRBV11-2
cdr3_aa: CSAPPSGVNYGYTF; cdr3_nt: TGCAGTGCTCCTCCCTCAGGGGTTAACTATGGCTACACCTTC; d_call: -; clone_size: -; j_call: TRBJ1-2; v_call: TRBV20-1
cdr3_aa: CASRGALYEQYF; cdr3_nt: TGTGCCAGCAGGGGGGCTCTTTACGAGCAGTACTTC; d_call: -; clone_size: many; j_call: TRBJ2-7; v_call: TRBV12-3/TRBV12-4
cdr3_aa: CASSELRGWEAFF; cdr3_nt: TGTGCCAGTAGTGAGCTTAGGGGATGGGAAGCTTTCTTT; d_call: -; clone_size: many; j_call: TRBJ1-1; v_call: TRBV19
cdr3_aa: CASSPAPPLYEQYF; cdr3_nt: TGTGCCAGCAGCCCCGCCCCCCCGTTGTACGAGCAGTACTTC; d_call: -; clone_size: many; j_call: TRBJ2-7; v_call: TRBV7-9
cdr3_aa: CASSSDRAYPGGYTF; cdr3_nt: TGTGCCAGCAGCTCGGACAGGGCATATCCTGGTGGCTACACCTTC; d_call: TRBD1; clone_size: many; j_call: TRBJ1-2; v_call: TRBV28
cdr3_aa: CARGPGGANVLTF; cdr3_nt: TGTGCCCGGGGCCCAGGAGGGGCCAACGTCCTGACTTTC; d_call: -; clone_size: many; j_call: TRBJ2-6; v_call: TRBV6-7
cdr3_aa: CASSRVAGVTDTQYF; cdr3_nt: TGCGCCAGCAGCCGAGTAGCGGGAGTAACAGATACGCAGTATTTT; d_call: TRBD2; clone_size: many; j_call: TRBJ2-3; v_call: TRBV4-3
cdr3_aa: CASSRGSGAFF; cdr3_nt: TGTGCCAGCAGCAGGGGTTCTGGTGCTTTCTTT; d_call: -; clone_size: many; j_call: TRBJ1-1; v_call: TRBV28
cdr3_aa: CASSRPELTGELFF; cdr3_nt: TGTGCCAGCAGTCGCCCCGAGTTGACCGGGGAGCTGTTTTTT; d_call: -; clone_size: -; j_call: TRBJ2-2; v_call: TRBV28